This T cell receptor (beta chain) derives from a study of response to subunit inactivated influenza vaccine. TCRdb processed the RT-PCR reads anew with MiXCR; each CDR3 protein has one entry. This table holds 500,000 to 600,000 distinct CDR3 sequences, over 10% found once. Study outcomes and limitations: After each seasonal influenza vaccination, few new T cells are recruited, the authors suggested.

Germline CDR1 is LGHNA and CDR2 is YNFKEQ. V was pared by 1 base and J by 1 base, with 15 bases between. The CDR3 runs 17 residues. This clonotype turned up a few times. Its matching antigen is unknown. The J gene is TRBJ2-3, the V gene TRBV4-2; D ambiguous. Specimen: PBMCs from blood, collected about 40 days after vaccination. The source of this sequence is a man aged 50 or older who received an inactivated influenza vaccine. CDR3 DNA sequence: TGTGCCAGCAGCCAAGTTGGCGCGGCACCGCGCACAGATACGCAGTATTTT. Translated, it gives CASSQVGAAPRTDTQYF.